The subject of this entry is one T cell receptor beta chain. What it binds is unknown. The data originate from a study of T cells after posttransplantation cyclophosphamide. Study-level findings and limits: Skin or GI-infiltrating T cells shared few TRB sequences with blood. Recipient CMV seropositivity and CMV reactivation strongly tracked TRB clonality.

Assay: immunoSEQ multiplex PCR; the TCRdb copy retains only in-frame clones and omits some. Of about 43,000 clones in the sample, roughly 88% were seen once. Trimming cost V 0 bases and J 8 bases, with 16 bases left between them. The CDR3 totals 15 residues. CDR1 and CDR2 (germline): MNHEY, SMNVEV (reference sequence). Cyclophosphamide on days +3 and +4 followed busulfan-fludarabine conditioning and a marrow graft. The sample here was PBMCs, taken around 58 days after allogeneic stem cell transplant with posttransplant cyclophosphamide. This clonotype was obtained from a male patient aged 60 to 75 who received an allogeneic stem cell transplant from a related donor and was CMV-positive. Among the T cells, some may be from the graft donor. This chain connects TRBV27 to TRBJ1-1, with D tentatively TRBD1 (5 bases). CDR3 amino acids: CASSLSNAGHGEAFF. The CDR3 nucleotides are TGTGCCAGCAGTTTATCCAACGCAGGGCACGGAGAAGCTTTCTTT.